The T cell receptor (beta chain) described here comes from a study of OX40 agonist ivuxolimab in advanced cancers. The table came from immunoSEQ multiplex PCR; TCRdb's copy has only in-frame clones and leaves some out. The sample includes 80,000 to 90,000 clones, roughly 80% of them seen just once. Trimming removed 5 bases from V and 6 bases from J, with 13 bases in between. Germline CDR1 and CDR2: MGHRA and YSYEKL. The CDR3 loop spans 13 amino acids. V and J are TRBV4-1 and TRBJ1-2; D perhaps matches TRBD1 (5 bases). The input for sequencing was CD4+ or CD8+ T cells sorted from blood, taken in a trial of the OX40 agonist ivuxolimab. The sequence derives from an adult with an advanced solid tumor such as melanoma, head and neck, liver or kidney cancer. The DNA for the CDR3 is TGCGCCAGCAGCGAAAGGGGTTTTGATGGCTACACCTTC. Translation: CASSERGFDGYTF.